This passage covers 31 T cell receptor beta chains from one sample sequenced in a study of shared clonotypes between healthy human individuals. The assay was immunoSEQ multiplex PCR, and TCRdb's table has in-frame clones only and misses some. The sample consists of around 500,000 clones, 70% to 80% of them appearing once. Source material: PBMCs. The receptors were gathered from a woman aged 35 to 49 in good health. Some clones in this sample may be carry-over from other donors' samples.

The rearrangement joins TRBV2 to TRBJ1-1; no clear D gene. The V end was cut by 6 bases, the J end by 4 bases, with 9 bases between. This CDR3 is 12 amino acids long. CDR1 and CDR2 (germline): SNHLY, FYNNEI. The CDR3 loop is CASRTHTTEAFF. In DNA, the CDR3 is TGTGCCAGCAGGACCCATACCACTGAAGCTTTCTTT.

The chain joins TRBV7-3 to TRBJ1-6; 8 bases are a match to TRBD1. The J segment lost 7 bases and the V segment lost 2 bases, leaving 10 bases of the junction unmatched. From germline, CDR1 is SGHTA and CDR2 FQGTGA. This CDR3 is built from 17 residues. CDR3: CASSLFAPGTGNSPLHF. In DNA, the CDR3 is TGTGCCAGCAGCTTATTTGCCCCCGGGACAGGAAATTCACCCCTCCACTTT.

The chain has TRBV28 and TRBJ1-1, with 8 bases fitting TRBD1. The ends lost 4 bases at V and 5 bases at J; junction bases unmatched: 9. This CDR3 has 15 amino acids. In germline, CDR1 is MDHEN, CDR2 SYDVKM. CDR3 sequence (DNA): TGTGCCAGCAGTTCGCCACGGACAGGGAGGACTGAAGCTTTCTTT. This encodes CASSSPRTGRTEAFF.

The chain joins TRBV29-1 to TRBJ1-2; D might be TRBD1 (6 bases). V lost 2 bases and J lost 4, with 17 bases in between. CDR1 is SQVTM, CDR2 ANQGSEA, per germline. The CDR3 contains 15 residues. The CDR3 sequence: CSVEPPGGRIYGYTF. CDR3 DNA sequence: TGCAGCGTTGAACCCCCGGGGGGCAGGATCTATGGCTACACCTTC.

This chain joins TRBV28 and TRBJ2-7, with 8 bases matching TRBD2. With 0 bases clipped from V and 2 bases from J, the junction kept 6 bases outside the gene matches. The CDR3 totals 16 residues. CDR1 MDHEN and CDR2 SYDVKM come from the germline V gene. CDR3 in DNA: TGTGCCAGCAGTTTATGGGCGGGAGGAACTCCCTACGAGCAGTACTTC. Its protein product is CASSLWAGGTPYEQYF.

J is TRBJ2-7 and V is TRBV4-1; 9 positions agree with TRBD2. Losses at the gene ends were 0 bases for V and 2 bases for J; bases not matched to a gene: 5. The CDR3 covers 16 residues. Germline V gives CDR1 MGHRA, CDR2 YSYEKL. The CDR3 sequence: CASSQDPASGTYEQYF. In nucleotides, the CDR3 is TGCGCCAGCAGCCAAGATCCGGCTAGCGGGACCTACGAGCAGTACTTC.

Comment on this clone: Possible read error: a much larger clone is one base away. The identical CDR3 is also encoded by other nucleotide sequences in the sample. CDR3 DNA sequence: TGTGCCAGCAGTGAAGCCCTAGGGGGTAGTTACGAGCAGTACTTC. Its translation: CASSEALGGSYEQYF. The chain carries TRBV6-1 and TRBJ2-7; TRBD1 might be the D (6 bases). The CDR3 sequence is 15 residues long. V gave up 0 bases and J gave up 4 bases, with 13 bases separating them. The germline V gene encodes CDR1 MNHNS and CDR2 SASEGT.

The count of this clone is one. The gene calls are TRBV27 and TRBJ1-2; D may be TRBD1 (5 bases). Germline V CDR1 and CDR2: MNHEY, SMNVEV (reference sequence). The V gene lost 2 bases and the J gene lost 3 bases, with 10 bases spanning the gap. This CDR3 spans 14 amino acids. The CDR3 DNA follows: TGTGCCAGCAGTTTAGGTAGACAGCACTATGGCTACACCTTC. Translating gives CASSLGRQHYGYTF.

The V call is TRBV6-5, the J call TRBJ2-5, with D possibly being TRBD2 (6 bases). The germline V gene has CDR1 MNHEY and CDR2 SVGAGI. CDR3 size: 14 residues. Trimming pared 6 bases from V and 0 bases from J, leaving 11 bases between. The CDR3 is CASRRAGNQETQYF. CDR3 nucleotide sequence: TGTGCCAGCAGGAGGGCGGGGAACCAAGAGACCCAGTACTTC.

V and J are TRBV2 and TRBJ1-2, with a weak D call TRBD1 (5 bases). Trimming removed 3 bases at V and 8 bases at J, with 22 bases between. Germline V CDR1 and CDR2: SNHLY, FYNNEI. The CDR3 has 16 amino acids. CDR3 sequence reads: CASSEGRLRRGEGYTF. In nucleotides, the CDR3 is TGTGCCAGCAGTGAGGGCCGCCTTCGGAGAGGGGAGGGCTACACCTTC.

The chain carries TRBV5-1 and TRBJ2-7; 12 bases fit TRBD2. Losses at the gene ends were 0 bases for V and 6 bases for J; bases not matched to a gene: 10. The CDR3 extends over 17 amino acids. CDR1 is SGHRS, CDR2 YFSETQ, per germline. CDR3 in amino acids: CASSLAGLAGGPGEQYF. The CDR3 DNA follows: TGCGCCAGCAGCTTGGCCGGTCTAGCGGGAGGGCCTGGCGAGCAGTACTTC.

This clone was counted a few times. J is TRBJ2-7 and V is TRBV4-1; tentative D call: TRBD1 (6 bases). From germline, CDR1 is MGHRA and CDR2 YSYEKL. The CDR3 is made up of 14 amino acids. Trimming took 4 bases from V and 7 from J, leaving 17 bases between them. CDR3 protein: CASSLYVQGWEQYF. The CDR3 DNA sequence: TGCGCCAGCAGCCTATACGTCCAGGGGTGGGAGCAGTACTTC.

The CDR3 nucleotides read TGTGCCAGCAGTTTCGGGCTGTCCAACTACAATGAGCAGTTCTTC. Encoded protein: CASSFGLSNYNEQFF. This chain connects TRBV27 to TRBJ2-1; D not certain. V gave up 3 bases and J gave up 3 bases, with 12 bases separating them. Per the germline V gene, CDR1 is MNHEY and CDR2 is SMNVEV (reference sequence). The CDR3 spans 15 residues.

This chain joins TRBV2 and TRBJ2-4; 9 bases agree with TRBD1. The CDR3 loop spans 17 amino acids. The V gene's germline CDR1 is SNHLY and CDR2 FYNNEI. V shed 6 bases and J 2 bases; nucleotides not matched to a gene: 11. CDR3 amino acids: CASRTRLGQGTKNIQYF. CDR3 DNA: TGTGCCAGCAGGACAAGATTGGGACAGGGAACCAAAAACATTCAGTACTTC.

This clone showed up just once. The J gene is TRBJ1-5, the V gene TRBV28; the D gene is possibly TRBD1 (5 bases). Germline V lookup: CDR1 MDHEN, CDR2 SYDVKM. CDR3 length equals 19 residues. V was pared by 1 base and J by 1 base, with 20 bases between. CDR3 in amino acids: CASSLLWVGTRPSNQPQHF. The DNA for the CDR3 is TGTGCCAGCAGTTTATTATGGGTGGGGACCCGGCCAAGCAATCAGCCCCAGCATTTT.

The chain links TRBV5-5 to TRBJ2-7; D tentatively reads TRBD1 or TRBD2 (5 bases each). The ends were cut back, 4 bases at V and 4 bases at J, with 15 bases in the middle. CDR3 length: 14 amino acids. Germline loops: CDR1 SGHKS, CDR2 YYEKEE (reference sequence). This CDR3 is CASSVSGQAYEQYF. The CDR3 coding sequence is TGTGCCAGCAGCGTGTCGGGGCAAGCTTACGAGCAGTACTTC.

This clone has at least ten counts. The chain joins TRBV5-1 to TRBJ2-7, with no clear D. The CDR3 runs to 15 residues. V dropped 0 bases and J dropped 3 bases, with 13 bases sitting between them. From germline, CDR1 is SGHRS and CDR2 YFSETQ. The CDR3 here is CASSLDSSVYYEQYF. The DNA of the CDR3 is TGCGCCAGCAGCTTGGACTCGAGTGTCTACTACGAGCAGTACTTC. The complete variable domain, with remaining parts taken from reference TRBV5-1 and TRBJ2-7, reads KAGVTQTPRYLIKTRGQQVTLSCSPISGHRSVSWYQQTPGQGLQFLFEYFSETQRNKGNFPGRFSGRQFSNSRSEMNVSTLELGDSALYLCASSLDSSVYYEQYFGPGTRLTVT.

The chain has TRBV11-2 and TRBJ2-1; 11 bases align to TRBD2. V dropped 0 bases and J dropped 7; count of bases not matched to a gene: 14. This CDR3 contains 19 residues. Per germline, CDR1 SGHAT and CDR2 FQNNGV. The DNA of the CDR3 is TGTGCCAGCAGCTTAGATAGGCCTAGCGGGAGGATATCAGGGAATGAGCAGTTCTTC. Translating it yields CASSLDRPSGRISGNEQFF. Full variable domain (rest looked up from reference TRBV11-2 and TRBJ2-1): EAGVAQSPRYKIIEKRQSVAFWCNPISGHATLYWYQQILGQGPKLLIQFQNNGVVDDSQLPKDRFSAERLKGVDSTLKIQPAKLEDSAVYLCASSLDRPSGRISGNEQFFGPGTRLTVL.

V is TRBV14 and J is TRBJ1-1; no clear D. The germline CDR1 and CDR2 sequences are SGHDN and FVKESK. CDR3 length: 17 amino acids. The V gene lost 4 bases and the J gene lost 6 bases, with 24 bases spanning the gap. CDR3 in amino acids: CASSPLPIGLGASEAFF. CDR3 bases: TGTGCCAGCAGCCCCCTTCCGATCGGGCTGGGAGCGTCTGAAGCTTTCTTT.

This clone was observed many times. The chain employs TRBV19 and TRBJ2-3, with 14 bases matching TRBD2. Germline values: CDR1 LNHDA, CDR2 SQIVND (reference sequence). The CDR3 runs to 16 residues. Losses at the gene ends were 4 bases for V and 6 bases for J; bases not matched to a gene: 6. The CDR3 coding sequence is TGTGCCAGTAGTACGCGACTAGCGGGAGGGCCGGATACGCAGTATTTT. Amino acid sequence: CASSTRLAGGPDTQYF.

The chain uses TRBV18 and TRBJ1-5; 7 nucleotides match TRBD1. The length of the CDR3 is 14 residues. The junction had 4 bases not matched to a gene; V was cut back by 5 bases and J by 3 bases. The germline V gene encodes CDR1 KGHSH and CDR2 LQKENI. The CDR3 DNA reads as TGTGCCAGCTCAATAGGGACAGACAATCAGCCCCAGCATTTT. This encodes CASSIGTDNQPQHF.

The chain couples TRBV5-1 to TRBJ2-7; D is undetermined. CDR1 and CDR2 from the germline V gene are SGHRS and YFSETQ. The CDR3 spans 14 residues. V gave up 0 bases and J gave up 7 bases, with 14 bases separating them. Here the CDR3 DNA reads TGCGCCAGCAGCTTGGAGTTGGGGATCGCTGAGCAGTACTTC. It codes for CASSLELGIAEQYF.

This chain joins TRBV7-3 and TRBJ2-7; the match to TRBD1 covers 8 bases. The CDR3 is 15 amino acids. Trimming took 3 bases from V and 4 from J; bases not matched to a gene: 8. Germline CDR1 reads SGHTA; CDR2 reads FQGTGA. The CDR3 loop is CASSLWQGAQYEQYF. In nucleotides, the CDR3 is TGTGCCAGCAGCTTGTGGCAGGGGGCGCAGTACGAGCAGTACTTC.

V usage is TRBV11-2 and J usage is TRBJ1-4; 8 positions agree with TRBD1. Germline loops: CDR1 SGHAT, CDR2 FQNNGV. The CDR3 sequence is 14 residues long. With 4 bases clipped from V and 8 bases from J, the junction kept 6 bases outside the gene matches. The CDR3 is CASSWATGGEKLFF. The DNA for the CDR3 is TGTGCCAGCAGCTGGGCAACAGGGGGGGAAAAACTGTTTTTT.

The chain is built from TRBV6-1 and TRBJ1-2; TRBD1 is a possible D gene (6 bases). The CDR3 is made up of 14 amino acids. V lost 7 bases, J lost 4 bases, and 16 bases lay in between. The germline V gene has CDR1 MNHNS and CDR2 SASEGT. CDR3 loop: CASNIPGVTYGYTF. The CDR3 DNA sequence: TGTGCCAGCAATATCCCAGGGGTCACCTATGGCTACACCTTC.

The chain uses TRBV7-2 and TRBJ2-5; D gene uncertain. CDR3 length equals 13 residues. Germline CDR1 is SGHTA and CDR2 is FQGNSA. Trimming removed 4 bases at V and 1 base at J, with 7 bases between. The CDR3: CASSYGVQETQYF. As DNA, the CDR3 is TGTGCCAGCAGCTATGGGGTCCAAGAGACCCAGTACTTC.

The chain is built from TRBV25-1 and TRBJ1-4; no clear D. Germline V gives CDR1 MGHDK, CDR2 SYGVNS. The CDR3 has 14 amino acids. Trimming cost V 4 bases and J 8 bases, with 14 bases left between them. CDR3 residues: CASSGGVRTEKLFF. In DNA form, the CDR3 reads TGTGCCAGCAGTGGTGGGGTAAGGACCGAAAAACTGTTTTTT. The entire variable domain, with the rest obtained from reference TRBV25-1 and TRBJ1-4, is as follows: EADIYQTPRYLVIGTGKKITLECSQTMGHDKMYWYQQDPGMELHLIHYSYGVNSTEKGDLSSESTVSRIRTEHFPLTLESARPSHTSQYLCASSGGVRTEKLFFGSGTQLSVL.

The CDR3 DNA reads as TGCGCCAGCAGCCAAAACGTGGGAACTAATGAAAAACTGTTTTTT. Translated, it gives CASSQNVGTNEKLFF. The J gene is TRBJ1-4, the V gene TRBV10-1, with no clear D. The V gene lost 6 bases and the J gene lost 1 base, with 12 bases spanning the gap. The CDR3 extends over 15 amino acids. CDR1 is WNHNN, CDR2 SYGVQD, per germline (reference sequence).

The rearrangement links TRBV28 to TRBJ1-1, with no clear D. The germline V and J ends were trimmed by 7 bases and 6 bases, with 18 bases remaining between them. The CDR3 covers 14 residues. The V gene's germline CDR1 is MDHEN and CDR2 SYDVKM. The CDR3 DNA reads TGTGCCAGCACCCCGAGGGCTCTCGTCTCTGAAGCTTTCTTT. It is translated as CASTPRALVSEAFF.

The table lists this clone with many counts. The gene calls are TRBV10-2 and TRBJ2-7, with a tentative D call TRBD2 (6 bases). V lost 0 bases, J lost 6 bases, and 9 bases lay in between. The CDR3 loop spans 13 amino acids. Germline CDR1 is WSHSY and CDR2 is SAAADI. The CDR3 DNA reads TGCGCCAGCAGTGAGTCGGGACTGCCCGAGCAGTACTTC. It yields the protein CASSESGLPEQYF.

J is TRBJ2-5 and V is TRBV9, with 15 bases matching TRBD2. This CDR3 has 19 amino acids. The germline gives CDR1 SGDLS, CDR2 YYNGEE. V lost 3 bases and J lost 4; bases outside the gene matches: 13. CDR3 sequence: CASSATIGTSGRFRETQYF. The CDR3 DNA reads TGTGCCAGCAGCGCCACCATCGGGACTAGCGGGAGGTTCAGAGAGACCCAGTACTTC.